The T cell receptor (beta chain) described here comes from a study of T cell repertoires in cytomegalovirus infection. Across the whole study: The public TCR beta signatures pointed to both CMV infection and matching HLA type. Whole-study results and caveats: Dominating the ex vivo response were HLA-C-restricted CMV-specific TCR beta clonotypes.

Germline V CDR1 and CDR2: SGHTA, FQGNSA. V lost 5 bases to trimming and J lost 1 base, with 14 bases between them. The CDR3 extends over 15 amino acids. This clonotype showed up many times. Its target is unknown. TCRdb re-analysed the reads in MiXCR, keeping a single row per CDR3 protein. The sample has about 230,000 distinct CDR3 sequences; roughly 22% are singletons. Sample: CD8+ T cells from PBMCs. The origin of this receptor is a human donor in good health (CMV status not recorded). Some clones in this sample may be carry-over from other donors' samples. This chain uses TRBV7-2 with TRBJ1-2; no firm D call. In nucleotides, the CDR3 is TGTGCCAGCAGCCTATGGACGGCTAATAACTATGGCTACACCTTC. As protein: CASSLWTANNYGYTF.